This T cell receptor beta chain was documented in a study of human T cells and chemical hapten exposure. Study overall: Patients were given diphenylcyclopropenone on the scalp weekly across the roughly 25-week study.

This clonotype came up many times. Germline V gives CDR1 LGHNA, CDR2 YNFKEQ. This CDR3 is 13 amino acids long. V was pared by 0 bases and J by 6 bases, with 9 bases between. Time point reported: pre-sensitization, week 0. Stated treatment: therapeutic diphenylcyclopropenone sensitization with weekly scalp DPC. The study used a library that attached unique molecular identifiers to individual cDNA molecules. Each CDR3 protein gets one entry after TCRdb re-called the RACE reads with MiXCR. The profile shows 300,000 to 450,000 distinct CDR3 sequences, around 5.5% of them singletons. Source: whole blood, taken in connection with sensitization to the hapten diphenylcyclopropenone (DPC). The source of this sequence is a woman aged 18 to 35 with alopecia areata. Some clones in this sample may be carry-over from other donors' samples. The rearrangement uses TRBV4-2 and TRBJ2-7, with D uncertain. This chain's CDR3 is CASSQDEAREQYF. DNA of the CDR3: TGTGCCAGCAGCCAAGATGAAGCCCGCGAGCAGTACTTC.